One sample yielded the 29 T cell receptor beta chains listed below, sequenced in a study of Tregs in tolerant kidney transplant recipients. Sequenced by immunoSEQ multiplex PCR; TCRdb stores in-frame clones only, minus some. The sample comprises about 46,000 clones, about 90% of which are singletons, and 0.7% rests with the top ten. The specimen sequenced was Tregs from blood. The receptors derive from a human donor in good health.

The V and J genes are TRBV20-1 and TRBJ2-7; the D gene is possibly TRBD2 (5 bases). This CDR3 comprises 11 residues. The germline CDR1 and CDR2 sequences are DFQATT and SNEGSKA (reference sequence). The CDR3 nucleotides read TGCAGCGGAGGAACAGCCTACGAGCAGTACTTC. Translated: CSGGTAYEQYF.

V gene TRBV7-9 combines with J gene TRBJ2-5, with D unclear. This CDR3 is 15 amino acids long. Germline loops: CDR1 SEHNR, CDR2 FQNEAQ (reference sequence). V gave up 4 bases and J gave up 1 base, with 13 bases separating them. DNA of the CDR3: TGTGCCAGCAGCTACTTGCCGCTGTTCCAAGAGACCCAGTACTTC. Amino acids: CASSYLPLFQETQYF.

The chain employs TRBV7-9 and TRBJ2-3; 10 bases line up with TRBD2. The CDR3 is 13 amino acids. Germline V lookup: CDR1 SEHNR, CDR2 FQNEAQ (reference sequence). The J segment lost 6 bases and the V segment lost 4 bases, leaving 1 base of the junction unmatched. The CDR3 region has the DNA TGTGCCAGCAGCTGGGGACTAGCGGATACGCAGTATTTT. It translates to CASSWGLADTQYF.

The J gene is TRBJ2-5, the V gene TRBV28; D is perhaps TRBD1 (5 bases). Trimming removed 6 bases at V and 7 bases at J, with 21 bases between. The CDR3 is made up of 15 amino acids. Germline CDR1 and CDR2: MDHEN and SYDVKM. Here the CDR3 DNA reads TGTGCCAGCAGCCTCCCTAGAGAGCCCCAGGGGACCCAGTACTTC. This gives the protein CASSLPREPQGTQYF.

The chain is built from TRBV30 and TRBJ2-7, with D unresolved. V lost 5 bases and J lost 12, with 23 bases in between. The CDR3 sequence is 13 residues long. Germline assignment: CDR1 GTSNPN and CDR2 SVGIG (reference sequence). The CDR3 sequence is CAWSLSRSLNRYF. The CDR3 DNA reads TGTGCCTGGTCTCTAAGTCGAAGTTTAAATAGGTACTTC.

The chain joins TRBV29-1 to TRBJ2-7, with D unresolved. The CDR3 consists of 12 residues. Germline lookup yields CDR1 SQVTM and CDR2 ANQGSEA. The germline V and J ends were trimmed by 4 bases and 7 bases, with 14 bases remaining between them. The CDR3 DNA sequence: TGCAGCGTTGCGGACCTGTTTCGTGAGCAGTACTTC. Translating it yields CSVADLFREQYF.

The chain couples TRBV10-3 to TRBJ2-7, with D possibly called TRBD1 or TRBD2 (6 bases each). V was shortened by 10 bases and J by 2 bases, with 27 bases between the two germline ends. This CDR3 is 17 amino acids long. Germline loops: CDR1 ENHRY, CDR2 SYGVKD. The CDR3 sequence: CATGGGARARGTYEQYF. CDR3 in DNA: TGTGCCACCGGGGGCGGGGCCAGGGCGAGGGGGACCTACGAGCAGTACTTC.

This chain's CDR3 is CASSPWSGYEQYF. As DNA, the CDR3 is TGTGCCAGCTCACCCTGGAGTGGTTACGAGCAGTACTTC. This rearrangement joins TRBV18 to TRBJ2-7; D remains unclear. The CDR3 has 13 amino acids. V lost 3 bases and J 4 bases, leaving 10 bases between the germline ends. Germline V gives CDR1 KGHSH, CDR2 LQKENI.

The V gene is TRBV30, the J gene TRBJ1-4, with 11 bases that match TRBD1. Germline V gene lookup returns CDR1 GTSNPN and CDR2 SVGIG (reference sequence). This CDR3 comprises 14 residues. J was trimmed by 7 bases and V by 2 bases; bases with no gene match: 3. In DNA form, the CDR3 reads TGTGCCTGGAGTTGGACAGGGGGCGGTGAAAAACTGTTTTTT. This translates into CAWSWTGGGEKLFF.

The chain couples TRBV5-4 to TRBJ2-2; TRBD2 matches 9 bases. Trimming removed 6 bases from V and 0 bases from J; junction bases left unmatched: 6. Germline V gene lookup returns CDR1 SGHNT and CDR2 YYREEE (reference sequence). This CDR3 has 16 amino acids. The CDR3 DNA reads TGTGCCAGCACCTCTAGCGGGGCCCCGAACACCGGGGAGCTGTTTTTT. Protein: CASTSSGAPNTGELFF.

The J gene is TRBJ2-5, the V gene TRBV5-1, with 9 bases that match TRBD1. The CDR3 runs to 15 residues. Germline CDR1 SGHRS, CDR2 YFSETQ. J was trimmed by 5 bases and V by 2 bases; bases with no gene match: 7. The CDR3 loop reads CASSFPTGGVETQYF. The CDR3 DNA sequence: TGCGCCAGCAGCTTCCCGACAGGGGGTGTCGAGACCCAGTACTTC.

This chain links TRBV5-5 with TRBJ2-5; possibly TRBD1 or TRBD2 for D (5 bases each). Trimming left V 1 base short and J 0 bases short, with 13 bases between. The CDR3 contains 16 residues. CDR1 is SGHKS and CDR2 is YYEKEE in the germline V gene (reference sequence). Written as DNA, the CDR3 is TGTGCCAGCAGCTTGAGGGGCCGGGAAGACCAAGAGACCCAGTACTTC. Translated, it gives CASSLRGREDQETQYF.

There are a few counts of this clone. The chain recombines TRBV2 with TRBJ1-1, with no clear D. Trimming took 3 bases from V and 6 from J, leaving 2 bases between them. Germline-derived CDR1 and CDR2 are SNHLY and FYNNEI. CDR3 size: 10 residues. CDR3 region: CASSDSEAFF. In DNA, the CDR3 is TGTGCCAGCAGTGACTCTGAAGCTTTCTTT.

The J gene is TRBJ2-6, the V gene TRBV5-1; D might be TRBD2 (6 bases). V dropped 4 bases and J dropped 0 bases, with 8 bases sitting between them. In germline, CDR1 is SGHRS, CDR2 YFSETQ. The CDR3 runs to 15 residues. CDR3 amino acids: CASSAGLSGANVLTF. The CDR3 DNA reads as TGCGCCAGCAGCGCGGGGCTCTCTGGGGCCAACGTCCTGACTTTC.

The chain has TRBV7-2 and TRBJ2-7; TRBD2 is a possible D gene (5 bases). CDR1 is SGHTA and CDR2 is FQGNSA in the germline V gene. The CDR3 is 14 amino acids. Trimming cost V 3 bases and J 3 bases, with 12 bases left between them. In nucleotides, the CDR3 is TGTGCCAGCAGCTTTAGTCCGGGAAACTACGAGCAGTACTTC. Translating it yields CASSFSPGNYEQYF.

The chain employs TRBV11-2 and TRBJ1-1; 7 nucleotides line up with TRBD1. From germline, CDR1 is SGHAT and CDR2 FQNNGV. The CDR3 is 15 amino acids. J gave up 5 bases and V 1 base, and 7 bases lay outside the gene matches. The CDR3 spells CASSLVGQGGTEAFF. The CDR3 DNA follows: TGTGCCAGCAGCTTAGTCGGTCAGGGGGGAACTGAAGCTTTCTTT.

This clone was detected once. V and J are TRBV10-1 and TRBJ2-7, with D unclear. The CDR3 consists of 11 residues. The ends were cut back, 3 bases at V and 6 bases at J, with 6 bases in the middle. The germline gives CDR1 WNHNN, CDR2 SYGVQD (reference sequence). The CDR3 here is CASSDGCEQYF. Written as DNA, the CDR3 is TGCGCCAGCAGTGACGGCTGCGAGCAGTACTTC.

The rearrangement uses TRBV5-4 and TRBJ1-2; 8 bases agree with TRBD1. CDR3 size: 15 residues. CDR1 and CDR2 (germline): SGHNT, YYREEE (reference sequence). Trimming took 4 bases from V and 8 from J; bases not matched to a gene: 13. CDR3 loop: CASSPGTGGDGGYTF. Written as DNA, the CDR3 is TGTGCCAGCAGCCCGGGGACAGGCGGTGACGGGGGCTACACCTTC.

The chain is built from TRBV19 and TRBJ2-2; possibly TRBD2 for D (6 bases). The germline V and J ends were trimmed by 2 bases and 0 bases, with 10 bases remaining between them. The CDR3 length is 16 residues. Per the germline V gene, CDR1 is LNHDA and CDR2 is SQIVND (reference sequence). The CDR3 loop is CASSIWRGANTGELFF. In nucleotides, the CDR3 is TGTGCCAGTAGTATATGGCGCGGGGCGAACACCGGGGAGCTGTTTTTT.

The chain carries TRBV7-2 and TRBJ2-5; the D gene is possibly TRBD1 (6 bases). Per the germline V gene, CDR1 is SGHTA and CDR2 is FQGNSA. This CDR3 region has 14 residues. With 4 bases removed from V and 2 bases from J, the gap between germline ends came to 11 bases. CDR3: CASSWGRAQETQYF. The CDR3 DNA reads as TGTGCCAGCAGCTGGGGGCGGGCTCAAGAGACCCAGTACTTC. Based on the CDR3 plus reference TRBV7-2 and TRBJ2-5, the full variable domain is GAGVSQSPSNKVTEKGKDVELRCDPISGHTALYWYRQSLGQGLEFLIYFQGNSAPDKSGLPSDRFSAERTGGSVSTLTIQRTQQEDSAVYLCASSWGRAQETQYFGPGTRLLVL.

The rearrangement uses TRBV7-8 and TRBJ2-6; 10 bases match TRBD1. This CDR3 has 18 residues. The junction had 7 bases not matched to a gene; V was cut back by 5 bases and J by 0 bases. The germline V gene has CDR1 SGHVS and CDR2 FQNEAQ. The CDR3 DNA reads as TGTGCCAGCAGCCCACCGTGGGACAGGGGCTCTGGGGCCAACGTCCTGACTTTC. Protein product: CASSPPWDRGSGANVLTF.

The chain carries TRBV5-1 and TRBJ1-4, with D possibly TRBD1 on 5 matching bases. Deletions cut 4 bases from V and 3 bases from J, with 16 bases between. Germline assignment: CDR1 SGHRS and CDR2 YFSETQ. The CDR3 spans 16 residues. CDR3 sequence: CASSSRVAGANEKLFF. Here the CDR3 DNA reads TGCGCCAGCAGCAGCAGGGTGGCAGGTGCTAATGAAAAACTGTTTTTT.

In this sample, this clone turned up once. The J gene is TRBJ2-1, the V gene TRBV11-3, with 10 bases fitting TRBD1. Germline CDR1 is SGHNT and CDR2 is YENEEA. The CDR3 is made up of 15 amino acids. Germline trimming cut 3 bases from V and 8 bases from J; bases unmatched to any gene: 7. CDR3 residues: CASSFPGTGVHEQFF. CDR3 coding DNA: TGTGCCAGCAGCTTCCCCGGGACAGGGGTCCATGAGCAGTTCTTC.

The chain couples TRBV5-6 to TRBJ2-5; D is ambiguous. Trimming removed 0 bases from V and 1 base from J, with 10 bases in between. The CDR3 is made up of 15 amino acids. Per germline, CDR1 SGHDT and CDR2 YYEEEE. The CDR3 is CASSLASDTQETQYF. Written as DNA, the CDR3 is TGTGCCAGCAGCTTGGCATCAGATACCCAAGAGACCCAGTACTTC.

This chain links TRBV19 with TRBJ1-2, with D perhaps matching TRBD1 (6 bases). The length of the CDR3 is 14 residues. The V gene's germline CDR1 is LNHDA and CDR2 SQIVND (reference sequence). Trimming took 3 bases from V and 8 from J, leaving 16 bases between them. CDR3 protein: CASSIVDRRRGYTF. The CDR3 nucleotides read TGTGCCAGTAGTATCGTAGACAGGCGAAGGGGCTACACCTTC.

The chain links TRBV10-3 to TRBJ1-1, with 8 nucleotides matching TRBD1. The CDR3 is made up of 13 amino acids. V lost 8 bases to trimming and J lost 4 bases; unmatched junction nucleotides: 6. Per the germline V gene, CDR1 is ENHRY and CDR2 is SYGVKD. CDR3 sequence (DNA): TGTGCCATCTCCGGGACAGGTCTCACTGAAGCTTTCTTT. Translation gives CAISGTGLTEAFF.

This clone was seen a single time. The chain's CDR3 is CASSAAGELFF. Here the CDR3 DNA reads TGTGCCAGCAGCGCCGCCGGGGAGCTGTTTTTT. The chain uses TRBV5-4 and TRBJ2-2; the D is unclear. The CDR3 runs 11 residues. The V gene's germline CDR1 is SGHNT and CDR2 YYREEE (reference sequence). V was trimmed by 4 bases and J by 6 bases, leaving 4 bases between them.

The V gene is TRBV7-8, the J gene TRBJ2-5; 11 positions agree with TRBD2. With 6 bases clipped from V and 1 base from J, the junction kept 19 bases outside the gene matches. The CDR3 spans 20 residues. Germline CDR1 and CDR2: SGHVS and FQNEAQ. The CDR3 sequence is CASRPLAGAFATFIQETQYF. The CDR3 coding sequence is TGTGCCAGCAGACCACTAGCGGGGGCCTTTGCCACCTTTATCCAAGAGACCCAGTACTTC.

The chain couples TRBV5-1 to TRBJ1-5; no firm D call. The CDR3 sequence is 14 residues long. The germline V gene encodes CDR1 SGHRS and CDR2 YFSETQ. Trimming left V 5 bases short and J 6 bases short, with 15 bases between. The CDR3, as DNA: TGCGCCAGCAGGCCGACAAGCGCAGGTCAGCCCCAGCATTTT. Amino acid sequence: CASRPTSAGQPQHF.